This TCR beta chain appears in the sequencing data of a study of blood T cell repertoires in COVID-19. Study in general: Samples representing acute and convalescent COVID-19 were sourced from the United States, Italy and Spain. PBMCs, B-cell-depleted T cells, or T cells provided the cDNA or gDNA that made up the material.

In the original analysis: How many nucleated cells were present was estimated from reference gene primer amplification. Method: immunoSEQ multiplex PCR; TCRdb's copy keeps in-frame clones and lacks some. The DNA gave D and trimming, while V, J and clone size come from that table. The repertoire includes more than 75,000 clones, roughly 87% of them detected once, and roughly 8.5% sits in the top ten. Germline loops: CDR1 MGHRA, CDR2 YSYEKL. V was clipped by 1 base and J by 9 bases; unmatched bases: 5. The CDR3 consists of 14 residues. Material: peripheral blood. The sequence came from a man younger than 40 with acute or convalescent COVID-19. The chain is built from TRBV4-1 and TRBJ2-3; 9 nucleotides match TRBD1. The CDR3 protein is CASSQVAGTGTQYF. The DNA for the CDR3 is TGCGCCAGCAGCCAAGTCGCCGGGACAGGGACGCAGTATTTT.